The next 21 T cell receptor beta chains were all read from a single sample in a study of radiation and T cells in renal cell carcinoma. TCRdb keeps only in-frame clones here, not all; method: immunoSEQ multiplex PCR. The sample has 60,000 to 65,000 clones, around three quarters seen once; the top ten hold less than 7.5%. Specified time point: blood 2 weeks post-SBRT. Treatment described: 15 Gy SBRT to primary tumor, nephrectomy 4 weeks later. The sequencing here drew on blood, taken from a patient whose treatment included radiotherapy and nephrectomy. These receptors were taken from a man in his fifties or sixties with renal cell carcinoma.

The chain couples TRBV13 to TRBJ1-2; no clear D gene. V was pared by 0 bases and J by 0 bases, with 14 bases between. This CDR3 region has 17 residues. CDR1 is PRHDT and CDR2 is FYEKMQ in the germline V gene (reference sequence). CDR3 residues: CASSLGGFAATNYGYTF. The CDR3 nucleotides read TGTGCCAGCAGCTTAGGCGGTTTCGCAGCCACTAACTATGGCTACACCTTC.

This chain uses TRBV5-1 with TRBJ1-4, with D unresolved. There are 15 residues in the CDR3. Per germline, CDR1 SGHRS and CDR2 YFSETQ. Trimming shortened V by 0 bases and J by 7 bases, and 13 bases separated the two germline ends. CDR3 protein: CASSLVRAVFEKLFF. The CDR3 DNA is TGCGCCAGCAGCTTGGTGCGGGCCGTTTTTGAAAAACTGTTTTTT.

This chain joins TRBV9 and TRBJ2-2; D tentatively reads TRBD1 or TRBD2 (6 bases each). CDR3 length: 17 amino acids. The V and J ends lost 3 bases and 2 bases respectively, with 17 bases between them. The germline gives CDR1 SGDLS, CDR2 YYNGEE. The CDR3 is CASSAPRGGPNTGELFF. The CDR3 nucleotides are TGTGCCAGCAGCGCCCCGCGAGGGGGGCCCAACACCGGGGAGCTGTTTTTT.

The gene calls are TRBV25-1 and TRBJ2-5; a weak D match, TRBD2 (5 bases). V was clipped by 2 bases and J by 1 base, with 8 bases between them. Germline V CDR1 and CDR2: MGHDK, SYGVNS. The CDR3 spans 14 residues. The CDR3 coding sequence is TGTGCCAGCAGTGAACTGAGCGGCCAAGAGACCCAGTACTTC. Translating it yields CASSELSGQETQYF.

The chain couples TRBV7-9 to TRBJ2-5, with D tentatively TRBD1 (6 bases). This CDR3 region has 12 residues. Per the germline V gene, CDR1 is SEHNR and CDR2 is FQNEAQ (reference sequence). V was clipped by 4 bases and J by 5 bases, with 8 bases between them. The CDR3 sequence is CASSSQGETQYF. The CDR3 DNA reads TGTGCCAGCAGCTCGCAGGGGGAGACCCAGTACTTC.

The rearrangement links TRBV10-3 to TRBJ1-2; D is uncertain. V lost 3 bases to trimming and J lost 4 bases, with 9 bases between them. The CDR3 has 13 residues. Germline values: CDR1 ENHRY, CDR2 SYGVKD. The CDR3 spells CAISEDGLYGYTF. The DNA of the CDR3 is TGTGCCATCAGTGAAGACGGACTCTATGGCTACACCTTC.

The CDR3, as DNA: TGCGCCAGCAGCTTGGGCGTAGACACAGATACGCAGTATTTT. As protein: CASSLGVDTDTQYF. The V gene is TRBV5-1, the J gene TRBJ2-3; D ambiguous. Germline values: CDR1 SGHRS, CDR2 YFSETQ. This CDR3 contains 14 residues. The V and J ends lost 0 bases and 2 bases respectively, with 7 bases between them.

The rearrangement uses TRBV19 and TRBJ2-1; tentative D call: TRBD1 (6 bases). Germline V gene data show CDR1 as LNHDA and CDR2 as SQIVND (reference sequence). Trimming removed 5 bases from V and 7 bases from J, with 18 bases in between. CDR3 length equals 15 residues. DNA for the CDR3: TGTGCCAGTAGTCCGTATCGGGACATCCTGAATGAGCAGTTCTTC. It specifies CASSPYRDILNEQFF.

The V call is TRBV19, the J call TRBJ2-2; D possibly corresponds to TRBD2 (5 bases). Germline V gives CDR1 LNHDA, CDR2 SQIVND (reference sequence). V was shortened by 7 bases and J by 6 bases, with 15 bases between the two germline ends. This CDR3 spans 14 amino acids. The CDR3 coding sequence is TGTGCCAGTAACCGCGGTCGGGGTGCCGGGGAGCTGTTTTTT. Its translation is CASNRGRGAGELFF.

This rearrangement joins TRBV11-2 to TRBJ1-1; D not certain. Trimming took off 0 bases at V and 0 bases at J, with 8 bases between the two ends. The CDR3 is made up of 15 amino acids. The V gene's germline CDR1 is SGHAT and CDR2 FQNNGV. The CDR3 DNA follows: TGTGCCAGCAGCTTAGATCCCCGAGTGAACACTGAAGCTTTCTTT. Residues: CASSLDPRVNTEAFF.

This chain uses TRBV9 with TRBJ2-1; possible D gene TRBD1, 6 bases. The CDR3 is 12 amino acids. V gave up 3 bases and J gave up 7 bases, with 8 bases separating them. Germline V gene data show CDR1 as SGDLS and CDR2 as YYNGEE. The CDR3: CASSGGPNEQFF. The CDR3 DNA is TGTGCCAGCAGCGGGGGGCCGAATGAGCAGTTCTTC.

The chain is built from TRBV4-2 and TRBJ2-7, with 9 bases aligning to TRBD1. The CDR3 is 15 residues long. Germline CDR1 is LGHNA and CDR2 is YNFKEQ. The V gene end was trimmed by 3 bases and the J gene end by 5 bases; junction bases not matched to a gene: 8. CDR3 sequence reads: CASSQTQGAQHEQYF. CDR3 sequence (DNA): TGTGCCAGCAGCCAGACACAGGGGGCTCAACACGAGCAGTACTTC.

This chain connects TRBV11-2 to TRBJ2-1; 15 nucleotides line up with TRBD2. V gave up 4 bases and J gave up 5 bases; unmatched junction bases: 3. In germline, CDR1 is SGHAT, CDR2 FQNNGV. This CDR3 region has 16 residues. The CDR3 sequence: CASSWTSGGAHNEQFF. For the CDR3, the DNA is TGTGCCAGCAGCTGGACTAGCGGGGGGGCCCACAATGAGCAGTTCTTC.

V gene TRBV10-1 combines with J gene TRBJ1-5, with D possibly being TRBD1 (5 bases). V was cut by 1 base and J by 4 bases, with 14 bases left in between. Per the germline V gene, CDR1 is WNHNN and CDR2 is SYGVQD (reference sequence). The CDR3 spans 16 residues. The CDR3 region has the DNA TGCGCCAGCAGTGAGTGGGAGGGACGCCAGAATCAGCCCCAGCATTTT. Protein product: CASSEWEGRQNQPQHF.

This clone came up once. In DNA, the CDR3 is TGCAGCGTTGTGGGGGTCCCAGAGACCCAGTACTTC. Translated: CSVVGVPETQYF. The V call is TRBV29-1, the J call TRBJ2-5, with D possibly being TRBD1 or TRBD2 (5 bases each). The CDR3 runs to 12 residues. The V gene lost 4 bases and the J gene lost 4 bases, with 10 bases spanning the gap. Germline V gene lookup returns CDR1 SQVTM and CDR2 ANQGSEA.

The chain couples TRBV10-3 to TRBJ2-7; D is undetermined. Germline V gives CDR1 ENHRY, CDR2 SYGVKD. V was pared by 0 bases and J by 7 bases, with 7 bases between. The CDR3 contains 12 residues. The CDR3 loop is CAISESQGEQYF. Written as DNA, the CDR3 is TGTGCCATCAGTGAGTCTCAAGGGGAGCAGTACTTC.

The chain joins TRBV12-5 to TRBJ2-5; 8 positions match TRBD2. The V gene's germline CDR1 is LGHNT and CDR2 FRNRAP. CDR3 length: 13 residues. The V gene end was trimmed by 1 base and the J gene end by 5 bases; junction bases not matched to a gene: 0. As DNA, the CDR3 is TGTGCTAGTGGTTTGGGACTAGCGGAGACCCAGTACTTC. Its translation: CASGLGLAETQYF.

The CDR3 DNA sequence: TGCGCCAGCAGCCAAGGACTAGCGGGGAGCACAGATACGCAGTATTTT. It translates to CASSQGLAGSTDTQYF. The V gene is TRBV4-3, the J gene TRBJ2-3; the match to TRBD2 covers 11 bases. Germline V gene sequence: CDR1 LGHNA, CDR2 YSLEER. This CDR3 comprises 16 residues. V dropped 1 base and J dropped 0; count of bases not matched to a gene: 0.

The chain joins TRBV7-9 to TRBJ1-6; D not certain. Germline assignment: CDR1 SEHNR and CDR2 FQNEAQ (reference sequence). Trimming pared 3 bases from V and 9 bases from J, leaving 6 bases between. The CDR3 sequence is 12 residues long. CDR3 residues: CASSLGSSPLHF. CDR3 DNA: TGTGCCAGCAGCTTGGGTAGTTCACCCCTCCACTTT.

The CDR3 DNA follows: TGTGCCAGCAGCTTTTCAGAGTCCTACGAGCAGTACTTC. It encodes CASSFSESYEQYF. This chain links TRBV7-9 with TRBJ2-7; D gene uncertain. The CDR3 covers 13 residues. V lost 3 bases and J 1 base, leaving 7 bases between the germline ends. Germline values: CDR1 SEHNR, CDR2 FQNEAQ (reference sequence).

The rearrangement links TRBV27 to TRBJ2-4, with a weak D call TRBD2 (7 bases). This CDR3 spans 17 amino acids. Trimming took off 0 bases at V and 6 bases at J, with 18 bases between the two ends. Germline CDR1 is MNHEY and CDR2 is SMNVEV (reference sequence). This chain's CDR3 is CASSLSWSQGGGNIQYF. CDR3 sequence (DNA): TGTGCCAGCAGTTTATCTTGGTCACAGGGAGGGGGAAACATTCAGTACTTC.